A single sample is the source of the 10 T cell receptor beta chains below, sequenced in a study of blood T cell repertoires in COVID-19 (dated by TCRdb to 2018 to 2021). Library preparation employed the immunoSEQ multiplex PCR assay. TCRdb's version of the immuneACCESS table is confined to in-frame rearrangements and falls short of the full clone set. An unresolved V gene accounts for under half of the shortfall where checked; the remainder is of unknown origin. This sample holds approximately 82,000 clones; around 85% were observed only once. The ten largest clones add up to approximately 10% of the sample. The sequenced material came from peripheral blood. These TCRs come from a woman in her 70s with active or convalescent COVID-19.

V gene TRBV23-1 combines with J gene TRBJ2-5; tentatively, D is TRBD2 (5 bases). TRBV23-1 is flagged as an ORF with uncertain function. The CDR3 sequence is 20 residues long. The ends were cut back, 2 bases at V and 0 bases at J, with 25 bases in the middle. The CDR3 protein is CASSQLDCCGHRKNQETQYF. The CDR3 nucleotides read TGCGCCAGCAGTCAACTGGACTGTTGTGGCCATCGCAAAAACCAAGAGACCCAGTACTTC.

The gene calls are TRBV14 and TRBJ2-3; 12 bases align to TRBD2. J gave up 4 bases and V 7 bases, and 6 bases lay outside the gene matches. Germline values: CDR1 SGHDN, CDR2 FVKESK. The CDR3 is 15 amino acids. Written as DNA, the CDR3 is TGTGCCAGCATGCCTAGCGGGGGGGCGGCAGATACGCAGTATTTT. The encoded protein is CASMPSGGAADTQYF.

The J gene is TRBJ1-2, the V gene TRBV7-2, with D tentatively TRBD1 (6 bases). CDR1 and CDR2 from the germline V gene are SGHTA and FQGNSA. CDR3 length equals 13 residues. V was clipped by 1 base and J by 4 bases, with 7 bases between them. The CDR3 reads CASSLEGVYGYTF. CDR3 sequence (DNA): TGTGCCAGCAGCTTAGAGGGGGTCTATGGCTACACCTTC. Drawing the rest from reference TRBV7-2 and TRBJ1-2, the complete variable domain is GAGVSQSPSNKVTEKGKDVELRCDPISGHTALYWYRQSLGQGLEFLIYFQGNSAPDKSGLPSDRFSAERTGGSVSTLTIQRTQQEDSAVYLCASSLEGVYGYTFGSGTRLTVV.

This clone appeared once. The genes are TRBV3-1 (or the pseudogene TRBV3-2) and TRBJ1-1; a possible D gene is TRBD1 (5 bases). Trimming removed 5 bases at V and 2 bases at J, with 15 bases between. Germline V CDR1 and CDR2: LGHDT, YNNKEL (reference sequence). The CDR3 loop spans 15 amino acids. The CDR3 bases are TGTGCCAGCAGCGCGGGGGGGGTCCTTAACACTGAAGCTTTCTTT. Protein sequence: CASSAGGVLNTEAFF.

This clone was counted a single time. The chain carries TRBV5-1 and TRBJ2-3, with 9 bases matching TRBD2. J lost 6 bases, V lost 4 bases, and 12 bases had no gene match. The CDR3 runs to 16 residues. From germline, CDR1 is SGHRS and CDR2 YFSETQ. CDR3 coding DNA: TGCGCCAGCAGCACAGGACAACTAGCGGGTAGGGATACGCAGTATTTT. Protein: CASSTGQLAGRDTQYF.

In its sample, this clone was seen once. This chain links TRBV18 with TRBJ1-6; no reliable D call. V was clipped by 3 bases and J by 7 bases, with 13 bases between them. This CDR3 region has 15 residues. The germline gives CDR1 KGHSH, CDR2 LQKENI. CDR3 in DNA: TGTGCCAGCTCACCGGCGGCCGCACCCAATTCACCCCTCCACTTT. Its translation is CASSPAAAPNSPLHF.

The chain employs TRBV29-1 and TRBJ1-2; TRBD1 aligns across 8 bases. The CDR3 is 16 residues long. V lost 5 bases and J lost 0; bases outside the gene matches: 11. Per germline, CDR1 SQVTM and CDR2 ANQGSEA. The DNA for the CDR3 is TGCAGCGTTCTGGGGCAGGGGGCCGTAGCTAACTATGGCTACACCTTC. As protein: CSVLGQGAVANYGYTF.

The V call is TRBV11-1, the J call TRBJ1-2; 8 bases map to TRBD1. Germline V gene sequence: CDR1 SGHAT, CDR2 FQDESV (reference sequence). Trimming took 5 bases from V and 5 from J; bases not matched to a gene: 4. The CDR3 contains 13 residues. CDR3 protein: CASSRDRTYGYTF. As DNA, the CDR3 is TGTGCCAGCAGCCGGGACAGGACATATGGCTACACCTTC.

This chain joins TRBV18 and TRBJ2-2; possible D gene TRBD1, 6 bases. The germline V gene has CDR1 KGHSH and CDR2 LQKENI. This CDR3 region has 15 residues. Between the trimmed V and J ends, which lost 6 bases and 4 bases, there was a span of 15 bases. CDR3 sequence reads: CASSPWTEGTGELFF. The CDR3 coding sequence is TGTGCCAGCTCCCCATGGACAGAGGGCACCGGGGAGCTGTTTTTT.

The chain employs TRBV19 and TRBJ2-6; 8 positions match TRBD2. The germline gives CDR1 LNHDA, CDR2 SQIVND (reference sequence). The CDR3 runs 17 residues. The junction had 8 bases not matched to a gene; V was cut back by 3 bases and J by 4 bases. CDR3 residues: CASSMRGAGLGANVLTF. Here the CDR3 DNA reads TGTGCCAGTAGTATGCGGGGGGCGGGTCTGGGGGCCAACGTCCTGACTTTC.